The 27 T cell receptor beta chains below were found in one sample sequenced in a study of T cells in tuberculosis. Assay: immunoSEQ multiplex PCR; the TCRdb copy retains only in-frame clones and omits some. The sample consists of 20,000 to 25,000 clones, more than 95% of them appearing once. The specimen was PBMCs. These receptors came from a donor aged 5-35 years with latent tuberculosis or without tuberculosis infection.

This clone was seen only once. The chain links TRBV30 to TRBJ1-1; D is undetermined. V shed 1 base and J shed 0 bases, with 12 bases lying between them. Per germline, CDR1 GTSNPN and CDR2 SVGIG (reference sequence). The CDR3 totals 15 residues. CDR3 sequence reads: CAWSGGYEMNTEAFF. The CDR3 DNA reads as TGTGCCTGGAGTGGCGGATACGAAATGAACACTGAAGCTTTCTTT.

The CDR3 DNA is TGTGCCAGCAGTGACAGGGGCCTCAATCAGCCCCAGCATTTT. Its protein is CASSDRGLNQPQHF. The chain employs TRBV6-5 and TRBJ1-5, with 8 bases lining up with TRBD1. Germline V gene lookup returns CDR1 MNHEY and CDR2 SVGAGI. The CDR3 is made up of 14 amino acids. The J segment lost 3 bases and the V segment lost 5 bases, leaving 3 bases of the junction unmatched.

The chain employs TRBV6-6 and TRBJ1-5; the D gene is possibly TRBD1 (5 bases). Deletions cut 6 bases from V and 0 bases from J, with 9 bases between. The CDR3 runs to 14 residues. Germline-derived CDR1 and CDR2 are MNHNY and SVGAGI (reference sequence). CDR3 residues: CASRRRDSNQPQHF. CDR3 nucleotide sequence: TGTGCCAGCAGACGCAGGGATAGCAATCAGCCCCAGCATTTT.

The genes are TRBV9 and TRBJ2-2; no definite D call. Trimming pared 2 bases from V and 6 bases from J, leaving 14 bases between. The CDR3 loop spans 15 amino acids. In germline, CDR1 is SGDLS, CDR2 YYNGEE. The CDR3 DNA follows: TGTGCCAGCAGCGTCGGCGGTCCAGTCTCCGGGGAGCTGTTTTTT. Residues: CASSVGGPVSGELFF.

This clone was observed once. The gene calls are TRBV27 and TRBJ1-1; weak D call: TRBD1 (6 bases). The CDR3 spans 13 residues. The V end lost 7 bases, the J end lost 2 bases, and 11 bases lay between the germline ends. Germline V CDR1 and CDR2: MNHEY, SMNVEV (reference sequence). The CDR3 loop reads CASNPTGNTEAFF. CDR3 DNA sequence: TGTGCCAGCAACCCGACAGGCAACACTGAAGCTTTCTTT.

V usage is TRBV7-2 and J usage is TRBJ2-5, with 14 positions matching TRBD2. CDR3 length: 16 residues. V lost 5 bases to trimming and J lost 2 bases; unmatched junction nucleotides: 4. The germline V gene encodes CDR1 SGHTA and CDR2 FQGNSA. The CDR3 here is CASSIGLAGGQETQYF. CDR3 DNA sequence: TGTGCCAGCAGCATCGGACTAGCGGGGGGTCAAGAGACCCAGTACTTC. Full variable domain (remainder filled in from reference TRBV7-2 and TRBJ2-5): GAGVSQSPSNKVTEKGKDVELRCDPISGHTALYWYRQSLGQGLEFLIYFQGNSAPDKSGLPSDRFSAERTGGSVSTLTIQRTQQEDSAVYLCASSIGLAGGQETQYFGPGTRLLVL.

The rearrangement joins TRBV27 to TRBJ2-1, with 9 bases matching TRBD2. Trimming cost V 8 bases and J 4 bases; bases outside gene matches: 15. Per the germline V gene, CDR1 is MNHEY and CDR2 is SMNVEV (reference sequence). The CDR3 is made up of 17 amino acids. The CDR3 coding sequence is TGTGCCAGCGGACACAGGGTGGCGGGGGGGCAGTACAATGAGCAGTTCTTC. Its protein product is CASGHRVAGGQYNEQFF.

The chain links TRBV5-1 to TRBJ1-2, with D hard to call. The germline V and J ends were trimmed by 0 bases and 6 bases, with 12 bases remaining between them. The CDR3 length is 14 residues. Germline V CDR1 and CDR2: SGHRS, YFSETQ. The CDR3 here is CASSLGESFDGYTF. In nucleotides, the CDR3 is TGCGCCAGCAGCTTGGGGGAGTCTTTCGATGGCTACACCTTC.

The rearrangement joins TRBV15 to TRBJ2-1; TRBD2 aligns across 10 bases. Germline trimming cut 2 bases from V and 0 bases from J; bases unmatched to any gene: 1. The CDR3 runs to 16 residues. The germline gives CDR1 LNHNV, CDR2 YYDKDF (reference sequence). The CDR3, as DNA: TGTGCCACCAGCAGAATAGCGGGAGGCTCCTACAATGAGCAGTTCTTC. It specifies CATSRIAGGSYNEQFF.

The rearrangement links TRBV2 to TRBJ2-3, with 7 bases identical to TRBD2. This CDR3 has 16 residues. Germline loops: CDR1 SNHLY, CDR2 FYNNEI. The J segment lost 4 bases and the V segment lost 4 bases, leaving 11 bases of the junction unmatched. The CDR3, as DNA: TGTGCCAGCAGTGCGGGGGAGGGGACTAATCCAGATACGCAGTATTTT. Protein product: CASSAGEGTNPDTQYF. The whole variable domain, filled in from reference TRBV2 and TRBJ2-3, reads EPEVTQTPSHQVTQMGQEVILRCVPISNHLYFYWYRQILGQKVEFLVSFYNNEISEKSEIFDDQFSVERPDGSNFTLKIRSTKLEDSAMYFCASSAGEGTNPDTQYFGPGTRLTVL.

The chain carries TRBV2 and TRBJ1-1; D uncertain. Germline CDR1 is SNHLY and CDR2 is FYNNEI. V was clipped by 5 bases and J by 5 bases, with 12 bases between them. The length of the CDR3 is 13 residues. Here the CDR3 reads CASSPSALTEAFF. CDR3 DNA sequence: TGTGCCAGCAGTCCATCCGCCCTAACTGAAGCTTTCTTT.

The CDR3 DNA sequence: TGTGCCAGCAGTACCCGACAGGGGTTGGATGAGCAGTTCTTC. This translates into CASSTRQGLDEQFF. The chain carries TRBV6-5 and TRBJ2-1; TRBD1 aligns across 8 bases. This CDR3 contains 14 residues. V shed 5 bases, J shed 8 bases, and the junction held 8 bases outside the gene matches. CDR1 is MNHEY and CDR2 is SVGAGI in the germline V gene.

This clone appeared once. The rearrangement uses TRBV7-2 and TRBJ2-7; TRBD2 might be the D (6 bases). The CDR3 is 15 amino acids. CDR1 and CDR2 from the germline V gene are SGHTA and FQGNSA. V lost 5 bases and J 3 bases, leaving 17 bases between the germline ends. The CDR3 DNA sequence: TGTGCCAGCAGCCTCGGGACTCGTCCGCTCTACGAGCAGTACTTC. It specifies CASSLGTRPLYEQYF.

This clone was observed a single time. V and J are TRBV15 and TRBJ1-2; D remains unclear. Trimming removed 1 base from V and 4 bases from J, with 13 bases in between. The CDR3 totals 15 residues. CDR1 and CDR2 (germline): LNHNV, YYDKDF (reference sequence). The CDR3 loop reads CATSRGRITGYGYTF. The CDR3 bases are TGTGCCACCAGCAGAGGGAGAATAACGGGCTATGGCTACACCTTC.

The gene calls are TRBV29-1 and TRBJ2-2; D possibly corresponds to TRBD2 (5 bases). The CDR3 sequence is 15 residues long. CDR1 and CDR2 (germline): SQVTM, ANQGSEA. Trimming took off 3 bases at V and 0 bases at J, with 11 bases between the two ends. CDR3 in DNA: TGCAGCGTTGACCCCGGGGAACCGAACACCGGGGAGCTGTTTTTT. This sequence encodes CSVDPGEPNTGELFF.

This sequence joins TRBV25-1 and TRBJ2-6, with D possibly TRBD1 on 6 matching bases. In germline, CDR1 is MGHDK, CDR2 SYGVNS. The V end lost 5 bases, the J end lost 4 bases, and 18 bases lay between the germline ends. The length of the CDR3 is 17 residues. The CDR3 nucleotides are TGTGCCAGCAGTCCTAAGGGGGTTGCCCGGGGGGCCAACGTCCTGACTTTC. It encodes CASSPKGVARGANVLTF.

J is TRBJ2-3 and V is TRBV30; D may be TRBD2 (5 bases). The germline V gene has CDR1 GTSNPN and CDR2 SVGIG (reference sequence). This CDR3 region has 14 residues. V was shortened by 8 bases and J by 5 bases, with 20 bases between the two germline ends. The CDR3: CAHNPGSAGDTQYF. The CDR3 bases are TGTGCCCACAACCCGGGATCGGCGGGAGATACGCAGTATTTT. Together with reference TRBV30 and TRBJ2-3, the CDR3 gives the full variable domain: SQTIHQWPATLVQPVGSPLSLECTVEGTSNPNLYWYRQAAGRGLQLLFYSVGIGQISSEVPQNLSASRPQDRQFILSSKKLLLSDSGFYLCAHNPGSAGDTQYFGPGTRLTVL.

The V and J genes are TRBV10-1 and TRBJ1-3; TRBD1 agrees at 7 bases. Germline assignment: CDR1 WNHNN and CDR2 SYGVQD (reference sequence). V shed 0 bases and J 4 bases; nucleotides not matched to a gene: 6. The CDR3 consists of 16 residues. The CDR3, as DNA: TGCGCCAGCAGTGAGTCGGGACAGTACGAAGGAAACACCATATATTTT. It codes for CASSESGQYEGNTIYF.

The V call is TRBV19, the J call TRBJ2-6, with D unclear. Germline V CDR1 and CDR2: LNHDA, SQIVND (reference sequence). The CDR3 runs to 16 residues. Trimming removed 3 bases from V and 0 bases from J, with 9 bases in between. The CDR3 here is CASSIQEFSGANVLTF. CDR3 nucleotides: TGTGCCAGTAGTATTCAGGAATTCTCTGGGGCCAACGTCCTGACTTTC. The entire variable domain, with the rest obtained from reference TRBV19 and TRBJ2-6, is as follows: DGGITQSPKYLFRKEGQNVTLSCEQNLNHDAMYWYRQDPGQGLRLIYYSQIVNDFQKGDIAEGYSVSREKKESFPLTVTSAQKNPTAFYLCASSIQEFSGANVLTFGAGSRLTVL.

Only one count was recorded for this clone. This chain uses TRBV6-6 with TRBJ2-7; D may be TRBD2 (6 bases). CDR1 is MNHNY and CDR2 is SVGAGI in the germline V gene (reference sequence). The CDR3 consists of 13 residues. Trimming cost V 5 bases and J 3 bases, with 11 bases left between them. Here the CDR3 reads CASSRGWFYEQYF. The CDR3 DNA reads TGTGCCAGCAGTCGGGGGTGGTTCTACGAGCAGTACTTC.

V and J are TRBV2 and TRBJ2-4, with 13 bases matching TRBD2. CDR1 is SNHLY, CDR2 FYNNEI, per germline. The CDR3 is 17 amino acids. J was trimmed by 0 bases and V by 8 bases; bases with no gene match: 7. In DNA, the CDR3 is TGTGCCAGCGGACTAGCGGGGGTTTTTGGAGCCAAAAACATTCAGTACTTC. The encoded protein is CASGLAGVFGAKNIQYF.

The chain is built from TRBV30 and TRBJ2-1; no firm D call. V dropped 4 bases and J dropped 5 bases, with 12 bases sitting between them. The germline V gene encodes CDR1 GTSNPN and CDR2 SVGIG (reference sequence). The CDR3 runs 13 residues. The CDR3 spells CAWKFTQNNEQFF. As DNA, the CDR3 is TGTGCCTGGAAGTTCACACAGAACAATGAGCAGTTCTTC.

V and J are TRBV18 and TRBJ2-5, with D perhaps TRBD1 (5 bases). The CDR3 covers 16 residues. Germline CDR1 reads KGHSH; CDR2 reads LQKENI. The V end was cut by 3 bases, the J end by 1 base, with 15 bases between. CDR3 loop: CASSPQGPRVQETQYF. In nucleotides, the CDR3 is TGTGCCAGCTCACCGCAAGGGCCCAGGGTCCAAGAGACCCAGTACTTC.

The CDR3 region has the DNA TGCAGCGCCTCGAGGACAGGGCACTATGGCTACACCTTC. As protein: CSASRTGHYGYTF. The chain joins TRBV29-1 to TRBJ1-2; 8 bases match TRBD1. CDR1 is SQVTM, CDR2 ANQGSEA, per germline. The CDR3 covers 13 residues. With V trimmed by 7 bases and J by 3 bases, 7 bases remained unmatched.

This clone is a singleton in its sample. The chain links TRBV15 to TRBJ1-5, with 10 bases that match TRBD1. The CDR3 extends over 16 amino acids. The J segment lost 5 bases and the V segment lost 5 bases, leaving 9 bases of the junction unmatched. Germline V lookup: CDR1 LNHNV, CDR2 YYDKDF (reference sequence). The CDR3 coding sequence is TGTGCCACCAGCCTAGACAGGGGGCAGGGATATCAGCCCCAGCATTTT. Protein: CATSLDRGQGYQPQHF.

The rearrangement joins TRBV19 to TRBJ1-1; D unclear. Per germline, CDR1 LNHDA and CDR2 SQIVND (reference sequence). This CDR3 has 16 residues. Trimming took off 2 bases at V and 0 bases at J, with 13 bases between the two ends. CDR3 sequence: CASSIYKGVLNTEAFF. In DNA, the CDR3 is TGTGCCAGTAGTATATATAAGGGAGTCTTGAACACTGAAGCTTTCTTT.

CDR3 nucleotide sequence: TGCGCCAGCAGCTTGCTCGGGGGTACCTACGAGCAGTACTTC. It codes for CASSLLGGTYEQYF. The chain recombines TRBV5-1 with TRBJ2-7; D perhaps matches TRBD2 (6 bases). CDR1 and CDR2 (germline): SGHRS, YFSETQ. The V end lost 1 base, the J end lost 2 bases, and 10 bases lay between the germline ends. The length of the CDR3 is 14 residues.